A selection of T cell receptor beta chains follows, all from one sample in a study of radiotherapy plus CTLA-4 blockade in lung cancer. Assay used: immunoSEQ multiplex PCR; TCRdb lists only in-frame clones, some missing. This sample has around 70,000 clones, with around 77% found just once. The starting material was peripheral blood, obtained from a patient treated with radiotherapy plus ipilimumab. The receptors originated from a human donor with non-small cell lung cancer whose response to radiotherapy plus ipilimumab could not be evaluated. Some clones in this sample may be carry-over from other donors' samples. The CDR3 runs from the conserved cysteine through the conserved F or W. A D gene is named only where the DNA matches it firmly. Some rows mark clone size as missing; the rest say once, few, many or name a class of expanded clone.

abundance	d_gene	v_gene	j_gene	len	CDR3nt	CDR3aa
NA	NA	TRBV6-1	TRBJ1-2	12	TGTGCGGTCCGGGACTTATCCTATGGCTACACCTTC	CAVRDLSYGYTF
NA	TRBD2	TRBV7-2	TRBJ2-1	16	TGTGCCAGCAGCGTGGCCGGGACTAACTCCTACAATGAGCAGTTCTTC	CASSVAGTNSYNEQFF
once	TRBD1	TRBV28	TRBJ2-2	17	TGTGCCAGCAGTCCGGGACAGGGGCTTTCCTTCACCGGGGAGCTGTTTTTT	CASSPGQGLSFTGELFF
NA	TRBD1	TRBV7-9	TRBJ1-2	14	TGTGCCAGCAGAACGTCCGGGACAGCCTATGGCTACACCTTC	CASRTSGTAYGYTF
NA	NA	TRBV7-2	TRBJ1-2	13	TGTGCCAGCGGCCAAGAAATTCCCTATGGCTACACCTTC	CASGQEIPYGYTF
NA	NA	TRBV5-6	TRBJ2-2	16	TGTGCCAGCAGCTTGGCTGGTAGCCCGAACACCGGGGAGCTGTTTTTT	CASSLAGSPNTGELFF
NA	NA	TRBV7-8	TRBJ1-2	14	TGTGCCACCATCCCGGGGTGGGAGAACTATGGCTACACCTTC	CATIPGWENYGYTF
NA	TRBD1	TRBV5-4	TRBJ1-2	14	TGTGCCAGCAGCTCCAACAGGGGCGGGAATGGCTACACCTTC	CASSSNRGGNGYTF
few	NA	TRBV9	TRBJ2-2	14	TGTGCCAGCAGCGTAGCCACTAGAACCGGGGAGCTGTTTTTT	CASSVATRTGELFF
few	NA	TRBV4-1	TRBJ1-3	15	TGCGCCAGCAGCCAGGGCTGGACAGATGGAAACACCATATATTTT	CASSQGWTDGNTIYF
NA	NA	TRBV7-7	TRBJ1-4	14	TGTGCTAGCAGCCCCGGGACACCCCCGGAAAAACTGTTTTTT	CASSPGTPPEKLFF
NA	TRBD1	TRBV2	TRBJ2-7	13	TGTGCCAGCAGGGGGGACAGTTTTGTAGAGCAGTACTTC	CASRGDSFVEQYF
NA	NA	TRBV2	TRBJ2-3	12	TGTGCCACCCGTTTATTCGGAGATACGCAGTATTTT	CATRLFGDTQYF
NA	TRBD1	TRBV5-4	TRBJ2-3	17	TGTGCCAGCAGCGATCCTGCGAGGGGGCGGGGCACAGATACGCAGTATTTT	CASSDPARGRGTDTQYF
NA	TRBD1	TRBV7-2	TRBJ2-5	16	TGTGCCAGCAGCTTAGCCCCGACAGGGCCTTGGGTGACCCAGTACTTC	CASSLAPTGPWVTQYF
NA	TRBD1	TRBV5-1	TRBJ2-7	13	TGCGCCAGCAGCTCCCCGACAGGGTACGAGCAGTACTTC	CASSSPTGYEQYF
NA	TRBD1	TRBV5-5	TRBJ2-7	14	TGTGCCAGCAGCCCGGGACAGGGGTCCTACGAGCAGTACTTC	CASSPGQGSYEQYF
few	NA	TRBV28	TRBJ1-2	13	TGTGCCAGCAGTTTAAGGGGCCTCTATGGCTACACCTTC	CASSLRGLYGYTF
once	TRBD1	TRBV5-1	TRBJ2-1	17	TGCGCCAGCAGCTTGGTAGGGGGCAGGGATTCCTACAATGAGCAGTTCTTC	CASSLVGGRDSYNEQFF
once	TRBD2	TRBV5-4	TRBJ2-1	13	TGTGCCAGCAGCTGGGAGGGGATCAATGAGCAGTTCTTC	CASSWEGINEQFF